Detailed here is one T cell receptor beta chain. The data are from a study of blood T cell repertoires in COVID-19. Study information: Researchers got acute and convalescent COVID-19 samples from the United States, Italy and Spain.

The data were produced by immunoSEQ multiplex PCR, yet TCRdb's version contains in-frame clones alone and is incomplete. The sample gives approximately 280,000 clones, roughly 80% of which show up once; 4.5% to 6% is in the top ten. This CDR3 comprises 14 residues. Trimming removed 7 bases from V and 9 bases from J; junction bases left unmatched: 9. CDR1 and CDR2 (germline): ENHRY, SYGVKD. Cohort placement rested on clinical history that participants reported themselves. A COVID-19 case was met by exposed participants within 2 weeks before study entry. The receptor comes from a man aged 35 to 55 who had been exposed to COVID-19. The chain combines TRBV10-3 with TRBJ2-2, with 9 bases aligning to TRBD1. The sample consisted of PBMCs or T cells enriched from blood (not recorded which). CDR3 nucleotide sequence: TGTGCCATCACGCCGGCTACAGGGGGCCGGGAGCTGTTTTTT. As protein: CAITPATGGRELFF.